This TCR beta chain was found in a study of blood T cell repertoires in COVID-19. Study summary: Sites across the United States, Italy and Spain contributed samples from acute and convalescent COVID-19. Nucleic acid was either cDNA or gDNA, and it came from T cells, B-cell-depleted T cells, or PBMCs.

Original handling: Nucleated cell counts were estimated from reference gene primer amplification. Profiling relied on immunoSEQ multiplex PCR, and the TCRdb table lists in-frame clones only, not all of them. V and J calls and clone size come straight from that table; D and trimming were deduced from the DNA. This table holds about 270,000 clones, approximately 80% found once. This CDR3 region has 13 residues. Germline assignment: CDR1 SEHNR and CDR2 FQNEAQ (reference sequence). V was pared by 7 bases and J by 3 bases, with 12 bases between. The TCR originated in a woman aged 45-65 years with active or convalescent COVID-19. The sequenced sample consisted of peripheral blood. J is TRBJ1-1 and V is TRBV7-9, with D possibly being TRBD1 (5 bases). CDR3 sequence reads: CASTQWGDTEAFF. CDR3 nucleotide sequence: TGTGCCAGCACCCAATGGGGGGACACTGAAGCTTTCTTT.